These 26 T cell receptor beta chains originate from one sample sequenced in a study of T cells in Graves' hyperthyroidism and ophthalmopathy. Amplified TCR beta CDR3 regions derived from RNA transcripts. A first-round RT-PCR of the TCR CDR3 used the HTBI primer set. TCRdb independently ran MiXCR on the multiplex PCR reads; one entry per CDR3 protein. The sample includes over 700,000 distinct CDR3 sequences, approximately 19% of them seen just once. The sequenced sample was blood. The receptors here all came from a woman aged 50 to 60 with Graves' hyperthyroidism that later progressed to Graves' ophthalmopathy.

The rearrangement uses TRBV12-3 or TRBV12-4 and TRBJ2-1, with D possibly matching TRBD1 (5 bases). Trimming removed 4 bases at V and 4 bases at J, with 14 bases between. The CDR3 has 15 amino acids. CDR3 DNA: TGTGCCAGCAGTTACCGGACAATCCCATACAATGAGCAGTTCTTC. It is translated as CASSYRTIPYNEQFF.

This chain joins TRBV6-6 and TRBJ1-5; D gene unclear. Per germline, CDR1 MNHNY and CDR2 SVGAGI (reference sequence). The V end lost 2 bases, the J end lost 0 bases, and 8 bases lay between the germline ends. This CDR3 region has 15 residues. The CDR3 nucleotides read TGTGCCAGCAGTTACCAGCCCGGTAGCAATCAGCCCCAGCATTTT. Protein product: CASSYQPGSNQPQHF.

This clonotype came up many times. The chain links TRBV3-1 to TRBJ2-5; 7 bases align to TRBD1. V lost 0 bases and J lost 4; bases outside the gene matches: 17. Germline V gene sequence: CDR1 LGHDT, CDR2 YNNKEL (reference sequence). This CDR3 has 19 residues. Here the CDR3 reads CASSQDQGGTGAWRETQYF. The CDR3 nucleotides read TGTGCCAGCAGCCAAGACCAAGGAGGAACAGGGGCGTGGAGAGAGACCCAGTACTTC.

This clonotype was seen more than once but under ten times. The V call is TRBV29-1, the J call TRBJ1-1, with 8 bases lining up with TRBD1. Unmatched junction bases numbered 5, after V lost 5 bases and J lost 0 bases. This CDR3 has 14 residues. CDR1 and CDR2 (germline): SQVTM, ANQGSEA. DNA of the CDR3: TGCAGCGTTTCACAGGGGGGAATGAACACTGAAGCTTTCTTT. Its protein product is CSVSQGGMNTEAFF.

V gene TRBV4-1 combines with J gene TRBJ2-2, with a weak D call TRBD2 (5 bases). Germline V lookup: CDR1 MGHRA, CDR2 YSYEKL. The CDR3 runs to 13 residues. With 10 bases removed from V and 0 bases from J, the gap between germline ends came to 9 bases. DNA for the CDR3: TGCGCCACCTCGGGATCGAACACCGGGGAGCTGTTTTTT. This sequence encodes CATSGSNTGELFF.

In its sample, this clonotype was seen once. The CDR3 loop reads CASSLGREGNSPLHF. In DNA, the CDR3 is TGCGCCAGCAGCTTGGGGCGGGAAGGAAATTCACCCCTCCACTTT. The rearrangement links TRBV5-1 to TRBJ1-6; D is undetermined. Germline V gene data show CDR1 as SGHRS and CDR2 as YFSETQ. V lost 0 bases to trimming and J lost 7 bases, with 11 bases between them. The CDR3 contains 15 residues. Full variable domain (outside the CDR3, taken from reference TRBV5-1 and TRBJ1-6): KAGVTQTPRYLIKTRGQQVTLSCSPISGHRSVSWYQQTPGQGLQFLFEYFSETQRNKGNFPGRFSGRQFSNSRSEMNVSTLELGDSALYLCASSLGREGNSPLHFGNGTRLTVT.

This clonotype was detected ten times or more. The CDR3 here is CAISDRELNTEAFF. The CDR3 nucleotides read TGTGCCATCAGTGACCGGGAATTGAACACTGAAGCTTTCTTT. The chain carries TRBV10-3 and TRBJ1-1; D is undetermined. Germline V gene sequence: CDR1 ENHRY, CDR2 SYGVKD. The CDR3 consists of 14 residues. V shed 3 bases and J shed 0 bases, with 8 bases lying between them.

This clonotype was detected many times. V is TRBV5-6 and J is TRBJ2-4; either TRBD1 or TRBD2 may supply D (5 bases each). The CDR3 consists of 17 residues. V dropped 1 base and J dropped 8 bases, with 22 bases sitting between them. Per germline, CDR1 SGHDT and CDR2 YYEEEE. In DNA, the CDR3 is TGTGCCAGCAGCTTGTTCGTCAGGGAATTCCTGGGAGACATTCAGTACTTC. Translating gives CASSLFVREFLGDIQYF. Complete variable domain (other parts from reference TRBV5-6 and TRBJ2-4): DAGVTQSPTHLIKTRGQQVTLRCSPKSGHDTVSWYQQALGQGPQFIFQYYEEEERQRGNFPDRFSGHQFPNYSSELNVNALLLGDSALYLCASSLFVREFLGDIQYFGAGTRLSVL.

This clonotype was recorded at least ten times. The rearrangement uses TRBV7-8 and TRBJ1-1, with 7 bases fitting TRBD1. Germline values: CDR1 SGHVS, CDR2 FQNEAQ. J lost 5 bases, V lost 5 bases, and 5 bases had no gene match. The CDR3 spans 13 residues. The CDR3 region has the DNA TGTGCCAGCAGCACACAGGGGAGTACTGAAGCTTTCTTT. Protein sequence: CASSTQGSTEAFF.

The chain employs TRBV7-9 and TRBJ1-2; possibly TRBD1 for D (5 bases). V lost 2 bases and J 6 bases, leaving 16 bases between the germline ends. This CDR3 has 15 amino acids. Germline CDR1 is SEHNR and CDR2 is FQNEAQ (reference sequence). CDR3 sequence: CASSLRVGVIDGYTF. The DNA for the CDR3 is TGTGCCAGCAGCTTAAGAGTAGGGGTAATCGATGGCTACACCTTC. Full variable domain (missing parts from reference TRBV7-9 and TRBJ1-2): DTGVSQNPRHKITKRGQNVTFRCDPISEHNRLYWYRQTLGQGPEFLTYFQNEAQLEKSRLLSDRFSAERPKGSFSTLEIQRTEQGDSAMYLCASSLRVGVIDGYTFGSGTRLTVV.

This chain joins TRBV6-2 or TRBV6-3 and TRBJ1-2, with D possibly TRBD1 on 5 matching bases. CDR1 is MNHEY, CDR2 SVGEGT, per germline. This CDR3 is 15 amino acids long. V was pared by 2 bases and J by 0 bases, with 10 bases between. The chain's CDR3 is CASSYADTTNYGYTF. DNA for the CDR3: TGTGCCAGCAGTTACGCGGACACAACTAACTATGGCTACACCTTC.

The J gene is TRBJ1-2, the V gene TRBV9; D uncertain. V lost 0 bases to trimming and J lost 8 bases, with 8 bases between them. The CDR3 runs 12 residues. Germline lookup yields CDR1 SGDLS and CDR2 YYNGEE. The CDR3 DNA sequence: TGTGCCAGCAGCGTAGGGGAGAGAGGCTACACCTTC. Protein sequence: CASSVGERGYTF.

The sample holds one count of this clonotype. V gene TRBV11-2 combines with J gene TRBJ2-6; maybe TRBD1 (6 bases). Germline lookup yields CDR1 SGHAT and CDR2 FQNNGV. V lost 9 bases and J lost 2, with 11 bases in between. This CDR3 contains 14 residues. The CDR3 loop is CASEQGTGANVLTF. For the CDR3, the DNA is TGTGCCAGTGAACAGGGTACTGGGGCCAACGTCCTGACTTTC.

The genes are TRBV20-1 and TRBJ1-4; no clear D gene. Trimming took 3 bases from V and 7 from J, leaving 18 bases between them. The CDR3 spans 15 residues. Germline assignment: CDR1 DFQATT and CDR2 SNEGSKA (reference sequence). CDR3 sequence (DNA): TGCAGTGCTAGCCCTCATTCCACGGGTGGTGAAAAACTGTTTTTT. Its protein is CSASPHSTGGEKLFF.

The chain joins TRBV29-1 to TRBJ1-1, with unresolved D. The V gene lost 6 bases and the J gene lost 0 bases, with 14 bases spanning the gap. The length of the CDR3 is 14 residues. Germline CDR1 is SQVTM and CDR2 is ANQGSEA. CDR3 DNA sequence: TGCAGCGTACTAAGGACTGGGGTGAACACTGAAGCTTTCTTT. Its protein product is CSVLRTGVNTEAFF. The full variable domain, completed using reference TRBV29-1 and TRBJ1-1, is SAVISQKPSRDICQRGTSLTIQCQVDSQVTMMFWYRQQPGQSLTLIATANQGSEATYESGFVIDKFPISRPNLTFSTLTVSNMSPEDSSIYLCSVLRTGVNTEAFFGQGTRLTVV.

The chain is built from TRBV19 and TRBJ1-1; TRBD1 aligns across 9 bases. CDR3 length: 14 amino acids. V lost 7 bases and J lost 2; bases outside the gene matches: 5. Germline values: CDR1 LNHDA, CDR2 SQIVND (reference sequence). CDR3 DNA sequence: TGTGCCAGTACCCAAACAGGGGGCAACACTGAAGCTTTCTTT. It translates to CASTQTGGNTEAFF.

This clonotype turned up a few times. DNA for the CDR3: TGCGCCAGCAGCCCCCAGGGATACAGGGGCAGCGGCTACACCTTC. Its protein product is CASSPQGYRGSGYTF. The chain is built from TRBV4-1 and TRBJ1-2; 7 bases agree with TRBD1. Germline-derived CDR1 and CDR2 are MGHRA and YSYEKL. Unmatched junction bases numbered 13, after V lost 4 bases and J lost 8 bases. The CDR3 totals 15 residues.

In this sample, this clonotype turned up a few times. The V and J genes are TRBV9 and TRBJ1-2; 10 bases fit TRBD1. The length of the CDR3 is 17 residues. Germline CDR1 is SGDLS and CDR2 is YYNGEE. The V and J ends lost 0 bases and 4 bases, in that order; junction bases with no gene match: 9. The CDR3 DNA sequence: TGTGCCAGCAGCGTAGTAGGGACAGGGGATGAAATCTATGGCTACACCTTC. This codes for CASSVVGTGDEIYGYTF. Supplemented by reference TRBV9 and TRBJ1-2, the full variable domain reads DSGVTQTPKHLITATGQRVTLRCSPRSGDLSVYWYQQSLDQGLQFLIQYYNGEERAKGNILERFSAQQFPDLHSELNLSSLELGDSALYFCASSVVGTGDEIYGYTFGSGTRLTVV.

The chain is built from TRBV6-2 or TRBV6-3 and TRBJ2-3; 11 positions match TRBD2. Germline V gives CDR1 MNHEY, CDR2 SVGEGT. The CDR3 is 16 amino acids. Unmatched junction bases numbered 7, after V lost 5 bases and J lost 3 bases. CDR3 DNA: TGTGCCAGCAGTACTAGGACTAGCGGGCGAACAGATACGCAGTATTTT. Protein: CASSTRTSGRTDTQYF.

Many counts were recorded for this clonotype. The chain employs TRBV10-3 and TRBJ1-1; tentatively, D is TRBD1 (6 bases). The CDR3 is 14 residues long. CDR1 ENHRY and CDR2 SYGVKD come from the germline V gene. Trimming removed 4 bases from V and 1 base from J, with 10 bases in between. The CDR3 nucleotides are TGTGCCATCAGTGGGGGGGGCCGGAACACTGAAGCTTTCTTT. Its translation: CAISGGGRNTEAFF.

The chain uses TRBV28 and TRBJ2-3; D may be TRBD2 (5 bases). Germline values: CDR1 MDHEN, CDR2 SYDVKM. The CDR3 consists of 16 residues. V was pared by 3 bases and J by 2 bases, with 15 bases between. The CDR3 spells CASSFLARRYTDTQYF. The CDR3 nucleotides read TGTGCCAGCAGTTTCCTAGCCAGGAGATACACAGATACGCAGTATTTT.

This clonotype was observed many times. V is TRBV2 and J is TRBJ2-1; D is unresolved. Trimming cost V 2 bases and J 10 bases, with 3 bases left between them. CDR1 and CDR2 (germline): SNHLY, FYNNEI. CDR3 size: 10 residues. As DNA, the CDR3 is TGTGCCAGCAGTGAAATGGAGCAGTTCTTC. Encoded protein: CASSEMEQFF.

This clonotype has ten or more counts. The chain's CDR3 is CSARAEGGNQPQHF. The CDR3 nucleotides read TGCAGTGCTAGAGCGGAGGGGGGCAATCAGCCCCAGCATTTT. The chain links TRBV20-1 to TRBJ1-5, with D perhaps matching TRBD1 (6 bases). CDR1 is DFQATT and CDR2 is SNEGSKA in the germline V gene (reference sequence). This CDR3 region has 14 residues. V was cut by 1 base and J by 2 bases, with 9 bases left in between.

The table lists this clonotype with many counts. The CDR3 spells CSAGQGRGTEAFF. The CDR3, as DNA: TGCAGTGCCGGCCAGGGTCGGGGCACTGAAGCTTTCTTT. This chain connects TRBV20-1 to TRBJ1-1; weak D call: TRBD1 (5 bases). From germline, CDR1 is DFQATT and CDR2 SNEGSKA (reference sequence). Trimming took 6 bases from V and 4 from J, leaving 15 bases between them. The CDR3 runs to 13 residues.

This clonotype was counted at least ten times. CDR3 DNA sequence: TGTGCCAGCAGCTTGGCTGTGTGGCGAGGCCAAGAGACCCAGTACTTC. Its translation is CASSLAVWRGQETQYF. This chain links TRBV5-6 with TRBJ2-5; D is uncertain. CDR3 length equals 16 residues. The V and J ends lost 0 bases and 1 base respectively, with 13 bases between them. CDR1 is SGHDT and CDR2 is YYEEEE in the germline V gene.

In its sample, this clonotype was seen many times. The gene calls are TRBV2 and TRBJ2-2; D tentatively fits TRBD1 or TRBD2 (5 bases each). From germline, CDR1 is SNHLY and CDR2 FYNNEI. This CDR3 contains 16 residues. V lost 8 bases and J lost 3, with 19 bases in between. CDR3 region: CASRADGAVDTGELFF. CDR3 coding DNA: TGTGCCAGCCGAGCCGACGGGGCAGTTGACACCGGGGAGCTGTTTTTT.